The sequence of this TCR beta chain was determined in a study of blood T cell repertoires in COVID-19. Overall study context: Spain, Italy and the United States supplied samples that represented acute and convalescent COVID-19. PBMCs, B-cell-depleted T cells, or T cells were the source of the cDNA or gDNA that made up the material.

This CDR3 contains 15 residues. V lost 6 bases, J lost 8 bases, and 12 bases stayed unmatched. The germline V gene has CDR1 MDHEN and CDR2 SYDVKM. Produced via immunoSEQ multiplex PCR; TCRdb's table is partial and in-frame only. This repertoire shows about 250,000 clones, 75% to 90% found once; its top ten account for around 0.84%. This sequence joins TRBV28 and TRBJ1-4, with 7 positions matching TRBD1. The TCR originated in a young man with acute or convalescent COVID-19. Sequenced input: peripheral blood. The CDR3 nucleotides read TGTGCCAGCAGCCCGGTGACAGGGTTTACGGAAAAACTGTTTTTT. Protein: CASSPVTGFTEKLFF.